One and the same sample provided the 21 T cell receptor beta chains below, sequenced in a study of T-cell memory formation after mild COVID-19. Using its own MiXCR run on the 5' RACE reads, TCRdb lists one record per CDR3 protein. The table has around 340,000 distinct CDR3 sequences, 13% to 15% seen once; the top ten hold 22%. Input material: PBMCs or a T cell subset sorted from them (not recorded which). These receptors all stem from a man aged 18 to 35 who had mild COVID-19 (a few samples of this study predate the infection). Cell type and time point are not known.

The V gene is TRBV12-3 or TRBV12-4, the J gene TRBJ2-7, with D hard to call. V was pared by 3 bases and J by 4 bases, with 13 bases between. The CDR3 contains 14 residues. This chain's CDR3 is CASSLGNYIYEQYF. CDR3 nucleotides: TGTGCCAGCAGTTTGGGGAACTACATATACGAGCAGTACTTC.

This clonotype appeared many times. The chain uses TRBV12-3 or TRBV12-4 and TRBJ2-7, with TRBD1 matching over 9 bases. The junction had 6 bases not matched to a gene; V was cut back by 5 bases and J by 4 bases. CDR3 length: 14 amino acids. The DNA for the CDR3 is TGTGCCAGCAGTGCCGGGACAGGGCTTTACGAGCAGTACTTC. Its translation: CASSAGTGLYEQYF.

The V gene is TRBV18, the J gene TRBJ2-5, with D maybe TRBD1 (5 bases). Trimming took 6 bases from V and 1 from J, leaving 9 bases between them. Germline V gives CDR1 KGHSH, CDR2 LQKENI. The CDR3 spans 13 residues. In DNA form, the CDR3 reads TGTGCCAGCTCCCCGGACATCCAAGAGACCCAGTACTTC. Its protein product is CASSPDIQETQYF. Full variable domain (remainder filled in from reference TRBV18 and TRBJ2-5): NAGVMQNPRHLVRRRGQEARLRCSPMKGHSHVYWYRQLPEEGLKFMVYLQKENIIDESGMPKERFSAEFPKEGPSILRIQQVVRGDSAAYFCASSPDIQETQYFGPGTRLLVL.

The J gene is TRBJ1-1, the V gene TRBV7-9; D uncertain. The germline CDR1 and CDR2 sequences are SEHNR and FQNEAQ (reference sequence). V lost 5 bases and J 6 bases, leaving 7 bases between the germline ends. CDR3 size: 11 residues. The CDR3 loop is CASSGEAEAFF. The DNA of the CDR3 is TGTGCCAGCAGCGGGGAAGCTGAAGCTTTCTTT. Together with reference TRBV7-9 and TRBJ1-1, the CDR3 gives the full variable domain: DTGVSQNPRHKITKRGQNVTFRCDPISEHNRLYWYRQTLGQGPEFLTYFQNEAQLEKSRLLSDRFSAERPKGSFSTLEIQRTEQGDSAMYLCASSGEAEAFFGQGTRLTVV.

This clonotype showed up just a few times. V is TRBV5-1 and J is TRBJ1-1; D not resolved. Trimming cost V 1 base and J 5 bases, with 15 bases left between them. The CDR3 contains 15 residues. Germline V gene lookup returns CDR1 SGHRS and CDR2 YFSETQ. In nucleotides, the CDR3 is TGCGCCAGCAGCTTGATACACACCTTGGGGACTGAAGCTTTCTTT. Translating gives CASSLIHTLGTEAFF.

The V call is TRBV7-2, the J call TRBJ1-6; D is uncertain. The ends were cut back, 0 bases at V and 8 bases at J, with 17 bases in the middle. The germline V gene encodes CDR1 SGHTA and CDR2 FQGNSA. The CDR3 contains 17 residues. CDR3 region: CASSLAPAGFGDSPLHF. Here the CDR3 DNA reads TGTGCCAGCAGCTTAGCGCCCGCGGGCTTCGGTGATTCACCCCTCCACTTT.

This clonotype was counted ten times or more. The V and J genes are TRBV5-1 and TRBJ2-3; D remains unclear. V was pared by 1 base and J by 1 base, with 7 bases between. The CDR3 consists of 14 residues. Germline V gene data show CDR1 as SGHRS and CDR2 as YFSETQ. The CDR3 here is CASSLSAGTDTQYF. The CDR3 region has the DNA TGCGCCAGCAGCTTGTCTGCAGGCACAGATACGCAGTATTTT.

This clonotype was counted at least ten times. The chain carries TRBV5-1 and TRBJ2-7; no definite D call. The V gene's germline CDR1 is SGHRS and CDR2 YFSETQ. The ends were cut back, 0 bases at V and 3 bases at J, with 16 bases in the middle. This CDR3 contains 16 residues. CDR3 DNA sequence: TGCGCCAGCAGCTTGGGCCCGGGCAAAAGCATCTACGAGCAGTACTTC. Translated: CASSLGPGKSIYEQYF.

V is TRBV2 and J is TRBJ2-2; D not certain. The CDR3 is 15 residues long. Trimming stripped 3 bases from V and 6 bases from J, with 14 bases between. CDR1 is SNHLY and CDR2 is FYNNEI in the germline V gene. Written as DNA, the CDR3 is TGTGCCAGCAGTGAGGTGCACCCGAGCCCCGGGGAGCTGTTTTTT. Amino acids: CASSEVHPSPGELFF.

The V and J genes are TRBV5-1 and TRBJ2-2, with 9 bases identical to TRBD1. V lost 1 base to trimming and J lost 7 bases; unmatched junction nucleotides: 11. The CDR3 totals 17 residues. Germline V gene lookup returns CDR1 SGHRS and CDR2 YFSETQ. The CDR3 reads CASSLLGQGRRDGELFF. The CDR3 region has the DNA TGCGCCAGCAGCTTGTTAGGACAGGGGCGTCGGGACGGGGAGCTGTTTTTT.

This clonotype was found a few times. V is TRBV6-1 and J is TRBJ1-2; D might be TRBD1 (5 bases). The CDR3 sequence is 15 residues long. V was trimmed by 3 bases and J by 3 bases, leaving 14 bases between them. The germline CDR1 and CDR2 sequences are MNHNS and SASEGT. CDR3 loop: CASSEGRREDYGYTF. CDR3 coding DNA: TGTGCCAGCAGTGAGGGCCGCAGGGAAGACTATGGCTACACCTTC.

The chain links TRBV10-3 to TRBJ2-7, with no clear D. V lost 0 bases, J lost 5 bases, and 5 bases lay in between. The CDR3 loop spans 12 amino acids. Germline V gene sequence: CDR1 ENHRY, CDR2 SYGVKD. CDR3 bases: TGTGCCATCAGTGAGTCGCCCGACGAGCAGTACTTC. Its protein is CAISESPDEQYF.

This clonotype was seen more than once but under ten times. The chain combines TRBV7-2 with TRBJ1-6; no firm D call. There are 13 residues in the CDR3. V was shortened by 5 bases and J by 10 bases, with 12 bases between the two germline ends. From germline, CDR1 is SGHTA and CDR2 FQGNSA. The chain's CDR3 is CASSHDPGSPLHF. CDR3 bases: TGTGCCAGCAGCCATGACCCCGGCTCACCCCTCCACTTT. Combining the CDR3 with reference TRBV7-2 and TRBJ1-6 gives the whole variable domain GAGVSQSPSNKVTEKGKDVELRCDPISGHTALYWYRQSLGQGLEFLIYFQGNSAPDKSGLPSDRFSAERTGGSVSTLTIQRTQQEDSAVYLCASSHDPGSPLHFGNGTRLTVT.

This clonotype was detected only a few times. This chain links TRBV12-3 or TRBV12-4 with TRBJ2-1; the match to TRBD2 covers 8 bases. The junction had 15 bases not matched to a gene; V was cut back by 8 bases and J by 9 bases. CDR3 length: 15 residues. The CDR3 protein is CASGPGGGIDGEQFF. As DNA, the CDR3 is TGTGCCAGCGGCCCGGGCGGGGGGATCGACGGTGAGCAGTTCTTC.

This clonotype was observed a handful of times. The chain recombines TRBV11-2 with TRBJ1-4; D perhaps matches TRBD1 (5 bases). This CDR3 has 14 residues. The V and J ends lost 6 bases and 3 bases respectively, with 11 bases between them. CDR1 and CDR2 (germline): SGHAT, FQNNGV. CDR3 protein: CASRGTASNEKLFF. In nucleotides, the CDR3 is TGTGCCAGCAGGGGGACGGCCTCTAATGAAAAACTGTTTTTT.

This clonotype turned up a few times. The chain joins TRBV5-1 to TRBJ2-2; TRBD2 might be the D (6 bases). V was shortened by 4 bases and J by 7 bases, with 11 bases between the two germline ends. Looked up from germline, CDR1 is SGHRS and CDR2 is YFSETQ. This CDR3 contains 13 residues. CDR3 sequence (DNA): TGCGCCAGCAGCACGGGGGAAGGCGGGGAGCTGTTTTTT. Amino acids: CASSTGEGGELFF.

This clonotype was detected once. This rearrangement joins TRBV20-1 to TRBJ2-7, with TRBD2 identical over 7 bases. CDR3 length: 17 residues. The germline V gene encodes CDR1 DFQATT and CDR2 SNEGSKA (reference sequence). The J segment lost 2 bases and the V segment lost 3 bases, leaving 16 bases of the junction unmatched. CDR3 DNA: TGCAGTGCTAGGGTATCGGAGTTCGGCGGGAGAGCCTACGAGCAGTACTTC. It codes for CSARVSEFGGRAYEQYF.

The V call is TRBV18, the J call TRBJ2-5; D ambiguous. V was cut by 3 bases and J by 2 bases, with 7 bases left in between. Germline CDR1 and CDR2: KGHSH and LQKENI. There are 13 residues in the CDR3. The CDR3 DNA is TGTGCCAGCTCACCGCGCAATCAAGAGACCCAGTACTTC. It yields the protein CASSPRNQETQYF.

The chain links TRBV29-1 to TRBJ2-3; 7 bases match TRBD2. Trimming at V came to 4 bases and at J to 2 bases, leaving 3 bases not matched to a gene. Germline CDR1 is SQVTM and CDR2 is ANQGSEA. The CDR3 extends over 13 amino acids. The CDR3 coding sequence is TGCAGCGTTGCCGGGACTAACACAGATACGCAGTATTTT. Its protein product is CSVAGTNTDTQYF.

J is TRBJ2-1 and V is TRBV9; maybe TRBD1 (6 bases). V dropped 1 base and J dropped 0 bases, with 23 bases sitting between them. This CDR3 is built from 20 residues. Germline assignment: CDR1 SGDLS and CDR2 YYNGEE. Here the CDR3 reads CASSVSPGHSGGSSYNEQFF. The DNA for the CDR3 is TGTGCCAGCAGCGTAAGTCCGGGACACTCTGGGGGAAGCTCCTACAATGAGCAGTTCTTC.

This clonotype turned up a few times. V is TRBV11-2 and J is TRBJ1-3; D is uncertain. Germline V gene data show CDR1 as SGHAT and CDR2 as FQNNGV. The V end lost 3 bases, the J end lost 5 bases, and 8 bases lay between the germline ends. The CDR3 has 13 residues. The CDR3 reads CASSFDGRNTIYF. CDR3 DNA: TGTGCCAGCAGCTTCGACGGCCGAAACACCATATATTTT.